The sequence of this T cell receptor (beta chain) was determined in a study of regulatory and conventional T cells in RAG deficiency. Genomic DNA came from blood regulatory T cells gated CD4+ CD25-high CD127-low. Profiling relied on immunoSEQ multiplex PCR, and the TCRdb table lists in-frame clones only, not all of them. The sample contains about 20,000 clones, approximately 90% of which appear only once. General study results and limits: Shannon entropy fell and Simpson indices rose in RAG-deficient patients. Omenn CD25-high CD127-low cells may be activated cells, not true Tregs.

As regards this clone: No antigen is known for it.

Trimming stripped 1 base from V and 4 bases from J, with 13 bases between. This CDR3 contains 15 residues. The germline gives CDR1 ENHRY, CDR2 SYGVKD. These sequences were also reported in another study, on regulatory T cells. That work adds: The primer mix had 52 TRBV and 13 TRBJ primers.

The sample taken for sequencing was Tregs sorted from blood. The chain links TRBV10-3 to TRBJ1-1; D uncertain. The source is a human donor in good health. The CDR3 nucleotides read TGTGCCATCAGTGAGTTTTCGGGAGCTAGCACTGAAGCTTTCTTT. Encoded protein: CAISEFSGASTEAFF.